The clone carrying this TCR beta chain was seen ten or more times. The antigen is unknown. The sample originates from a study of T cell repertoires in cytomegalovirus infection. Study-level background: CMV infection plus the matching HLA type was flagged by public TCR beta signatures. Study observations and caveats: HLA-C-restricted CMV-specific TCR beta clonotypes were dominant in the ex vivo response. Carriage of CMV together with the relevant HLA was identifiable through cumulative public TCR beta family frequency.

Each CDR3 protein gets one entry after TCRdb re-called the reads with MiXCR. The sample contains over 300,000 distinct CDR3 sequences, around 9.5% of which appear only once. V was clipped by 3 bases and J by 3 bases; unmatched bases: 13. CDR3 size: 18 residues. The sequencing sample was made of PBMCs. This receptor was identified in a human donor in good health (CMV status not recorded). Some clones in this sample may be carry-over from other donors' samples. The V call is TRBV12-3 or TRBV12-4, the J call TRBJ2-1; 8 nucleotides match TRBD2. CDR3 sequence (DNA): TGTGCCAGCAGTTTTGTTGTTCGGGGGGGGGATTACTACAATGAGCAGTTCTTC. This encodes CASSFVVRGGDYYNEQFF.